A single sample is the source of the 19 T cell receptor beta chains below, sequenced in a study of T-cell memory formation after mild COVID-19. In TCRdb, the 5' RACE reads were re-called with MiXCR into one record per CDR3 protein. The data show fewer than 400,000 distinct CDR3 sequences, 15% to 20% seen once. The sequencing sample was made of PBMCs or a T cell subset sorted from them (not recorded which). All receptors come from a man between 18 and 29 years old who had mild COVID-19 (a few samples of this study predate the infection). Cell type and time point are not known.

The table lists this clonotype with a few counts. The rearrangement links TRBV5-5 to TRBJ2-7, with 14 nucleotides matching TRBD2. J was trimmed by 2 bases and V by 0 bases; bases with no gene match: 4. The germline CDR1 and CDR2 sequences are SGHKS and YYEKEE (reference sequence). This CDR3 spans 17 amino acids. The CDR3 bases are TGTGCCAGCAGCTTGGGACTAGCGGGGGGGACTCCCTACGAGCAGTACTTC. This codes for CASSLGLAGGTPYEQYF. Combining the CDR3 with reference TRBV5-5 and TRBJ2-7 gives the whole variable domain DAGVTQSPTHLIKTRGQQVTLRCSPISGHKSVSWYQQVLGQGPQFIFQYYEKEERGRGNFPDRFSARQFPNYSSELNVNALLLGDSALYLCASSLGLAGGTPYEQYFGPGTRLTVT.

This clonotype was observed many times. The CDR3 loop reads CASSPVTSGGYSGTDTQYF. CDR3 coding DNA: TGTGCCAGCTCACCAGTCACGAGCGGGGGGTACTCTGGCACAGATACGCAGTATTTT. The J gene is TRBJ2-3, the V gene TRBV18, with 9 positions matching TRBD2. J lost 1 base, V lost 2 bases, and 13 bases had no gene match. The CDR3 runs 19 residues. The germline gives CDR1 KGHSH, CDR2 LQKENI.

V usage is TRBV28 and J usage is TRBJ2-5; tentatively, D is TRBD1 (6 bases). The CDR3 has 15 amino acids. Trimming removed 5 bases at V and 4 bases at J, with 17 bases between. The germline gives CDR1 MDHEN, CDR2 SYDVKM. In DNA form, the CDR3 reads TGTGCCAGCAGTCTAACCTTGGGGGCGGGAGAGACCCAGTACTTC. Translating it yields CASSLTLGAGETQYF. The variable domain in full, completed from reference TRBV28 and TRBJ2-5, reads DVKVTQSSRYLVKRTGEKVFLECVQDMDHENMFWYRQDPGLGLRLIYFSYDVKMKEKGDIPEGYSVSREKKERFSLILESASTNQTSMYLCASSLTLGAGETQYFGPGTRLLVL.

The table lists this clonotype with many counts. V is TRBV5-1 and J is TRBJ1-6, with D unresolved. From germline, CDR1 is SGHRS and CDR2 YFSETQ. V dropped 4 bases and J dropped 8 bases, with 16 bases sitting between them. The CDR3 spans 15 residues. The CDR3 region is CASSPESSPDSPLHF. The CDR3 region has the DNA TGCGCCAGCAGCCCCGAATCGTCCCCGGATTCACCCCTCCACTTT.

The chain is built from TRBV20-1 and TRBJ1-2; D call uncertain. Germline lookup yields CDR1 DFQATT and CDR2 SNEGSKA (reference sequence). This CDR3 has 13 residues. The ends were cut back, 4 bases at V and 7 bases at J, with 16 bases in the middle. The DNA of the CDR3 is TGCAGTGCTACCCTATATGGCTCCGGTGGCTACACCTTC. It translates to CSATLYGSGGYTF.

This clonotype was seen more than once but under ten times. The V gene is TRBV4-1, the J gene TRBJ1-5, with 11 bases lining up with TRBD1. The junction had 6 bases not matched to a gene; V was cut back by 6 bases and J by 5 bases. The CDR3 runs 15 residues. Per germline, CDR1 MGHRA and CDR2 YSYEKL. The CDR3 sequence is CASSSGQGAYQPQHF. Here the CDR3 DNA reads TGCGCCAGCAGTTCCGGACAGGGGGCTTATCAGCCCCAGCATTTT.

This chain joins TRBV2 and TRBJ1-4; D not resolved. V gave up 5 bases and J gave up 11 bases, with 12 bases separating them. There are 12 residues in the CDR3. CDR1 and CDR2 (germline): SNHLY, FYNNEI. This chain's CDR3 is CASSPGPIKLFF. CDR3 DNA sequence: TGTGCCAGCAGTCCCGGACCTATTAAACTGTTTTTT.

This chain connects TRBV2 to TRBJ2-7; D may be TRBD2 (5 bases). CDR3 size: 15 residues. Trimming took off 1 base at V and 3 bases at J, with 13 bases between the two ends. Germline loops: CDR1 SNHLY, CDR2 FYNNEI. The chain's CDR3 is CASSEGSSVSYEQYF. As DNA, the CDR3 is TGTGCCAGCAGTGAAGGTAGTAGCGTGAGCTACGAGCAGTACTTC.

The chain is built from TRBV7-9 and TRBJ2-7; TRBD1 might be the D (5 bases). The germline V gene encodes CDR1 SEHNR and CDR2 FQNEAQ (reference sequence). V lost 6 bases and J 2 bases, leaving 11 bases between the germline ends. The CDR3 is made up of 13 amino acids. CDR3 nucleotides: TGTGCCAGCAGTACCGACAGCGCCTACGAGCAGTACGTC. Encoded protein: CASSTDSAYEQYV.

The genes are TRBV3-2 and TRBJ1-2; the table's D call TRBD1 went unverified against the DNA. TRBV3-2 is reported as a pseudogene. The CDR3 extends over 14 amino acids. The CDR3 protein is CASSQDKGGNGYTF. The CDR3 bases are TGTGCCAGCAGCCAAGATAAAGGGGGCAATGGCTACACCTTC.

This clonotype was counted between two and nine times. The V and J genes are TRBV6-5 and TRBJ2-5; 8 nucleotides match TRBD1. V trimming: 2 bases; J trimming: 4 bases; junction bases outside the gene matches: 3. Per germline, CDR1 MNHEY and CDR2 SVGAGI. The CDR3 runs to 14 residues. The CDR3 here is CASSYGTGGETQYF. DNA for the CDR3: TGTGCCAGCAGTTACGGAACAGGGGGAGAGACCCAGTACTTC.

The V call is TRBV6-5, the J call TRBJ2-2; 8 bases are a match to TRBD1. There are 17 residues in the CDR3. The V gene end was trimmed by 2 bases and the J gene end by 3 bases; junction bases not matched to a gene: 8. Germline V gene lookup returns CDR1 MNHEY and CDR2 SVGAGI. The DNA of the CDR3 is TGTGCCAGCAGTTACGGTCAGGGGGCCTCCTACACCGGGGAGCTGTTTTTT. Translating it yields CASSYGQGASYTGELFF.

This clonotype was seen a few times. The V gene is TRBV30, the J gene TRBJ1-6; D gene unclear. The CDR3 covers 13 residues. Germline loops: CDR1 GTSNPN, CDR2 SVGIG (reference sequence). The V end lost 0 bases, the J end lost 7 bases, and 7 bases lay between the germline ends. The CDR3 region has the DNA TGTGCCTGGAGTGTGGCGGGGAATTCACCCCTCCACTTT. Its protein is CAWSVAGNSPLHF.

The chain recombines TRBV11-2 with TRBJ2-3; TRBD2 matches at 9 bases. In germline, CDR1 is SGHAT, CDR2 FQNNGV. With 1 base clipped from V and 6 bases from J, the junction kept 5 bases outside the gene matches. This CDR3 spans 15 amino acids. CDR3 bases: TGTGCCAGCAGCTTAGGAAGGACTAGCGAGGATACGCAGTATTTT. This sequence encodes CASSLGRTSEDTQYF.

This clonotype was seen a few times. This chain's CDR3 is CASSRTGGYNEQFF. The CDR3 DNA sequence: TGTGCCAGCAGTCGGACAGGGGGATACAATGAGCAGTTCTTC. The chain joins TRBV28 to TRBJ2-1, with 10 bases identical to TRBD1. V lost 5 bases and J lost 4; bases outside the gene matches: 2. Germline assignment: CDR1 MDHEN and CDR2 SYDVKM. The CDR3 runs 14 residues.

There are a few counts of this clonotype. This chain links TRBV10-3 with TRBJ2-7; the D gene is possibly TRBD2 (5 bases). This CDR3 has 13 amino acids. Germline assignment: CDR1 ENHRY and CDR2 SYGVKD. V lost 0 bases, J lost 2 bases, and 5 bases lay in between. The CDR3 is CAISESGTYEQYF. CDR3 coding DNA: TGTGCCATCAGTGAGTCCGGGACCTACGAGCAGTACTTC.

The chain employs TRBV20-1 and TRBJ1-2; D remains ambiguous. This CDR3 is 13 amino acids long. Germline values: CDR1 DFQATT, CDR2 SNEGSKA (reference sequence). V lost 4 bases and J lost 6, with 15 bases in between. CDR3 residues: CSAMVGVRHGYTF. CDR3 nucleotides: TGCAGTGCTATGGTCGGGGTCCGCCATGGCTACACCTTC.

The rearrangement uses TRBV7-9 and TRBJ2-3; D may be TRBD2 (6 bases). Germline loops: CDR1 SEHNR, CDR2 FQNEAQ (reference sequence). Trimming left V 1 base short and J 2 bases short, with 16 bases between. The CDR3 sequence is 17 residues long. The CDR3 loop reads CASSLVLSRGVTDTQYF. The DNA for the CDR3 is TGTGCCAGCAGCTTAGTCCTCTCGCGGGGAGTCACAGATACGCAGTATTTT.

This clonotype was seen only a few times. This chain uses TRBV25-1 with TRBJ1-6; 8 bases match TRBD1. V trimming: 3 bases; J trimming: 8 bases; junction bases outside the gene matches: 6. The CDR3 sequence is 15 residues long. Germline CDR1 and CDR2: MGHDK and SYGVNS. As DNA, the CDR3 is TGTGCCAGCAGTGAGTGGACAGGGAAGGATTCACCCCTCCACTTT. This codes for CASSEWTGKDSPLHF.